The source of this T cell receptor beta chain is a study of T cell responses to AZD1222 COVID-19 vaccine. Comment on this clone: Its antigen remains unidentified.

Germline V CDR1 and CDR2: SGHNT, YYREEE (reference sequence). This CDR3 region has 14 residues. The V segment lost 4 bases and the J segment 7 bases; nucleotides outside the gene matches: 5. Study outcomes and limitations: Repertoire sampling was restricted to post-peak T cell response timepoints. Donors, mostly white British, included more females; clonal diversity was possibly underestimated.

Profiled with immunoSEQ multiplex PCR; TCRdb holds only in-frame clones, not every one. The table records approximately 110,000 clones, around 90% of them present only once. The gene calls are TRBV5-4 and TRBJ2-2; TRBD1 agrees at 9 bases. Sequencing used peripheral blood, obtained on day 0 of AZD1222 vaccination. This TCR derives from an adult in good health. The CDR3 sequence is CASSGDRVVGELFF. In nucleotides, the CDR3 is TGTGCCAGCAGCGGGGACAGGGTCGTCGGGGAGCTGTTTTTT.